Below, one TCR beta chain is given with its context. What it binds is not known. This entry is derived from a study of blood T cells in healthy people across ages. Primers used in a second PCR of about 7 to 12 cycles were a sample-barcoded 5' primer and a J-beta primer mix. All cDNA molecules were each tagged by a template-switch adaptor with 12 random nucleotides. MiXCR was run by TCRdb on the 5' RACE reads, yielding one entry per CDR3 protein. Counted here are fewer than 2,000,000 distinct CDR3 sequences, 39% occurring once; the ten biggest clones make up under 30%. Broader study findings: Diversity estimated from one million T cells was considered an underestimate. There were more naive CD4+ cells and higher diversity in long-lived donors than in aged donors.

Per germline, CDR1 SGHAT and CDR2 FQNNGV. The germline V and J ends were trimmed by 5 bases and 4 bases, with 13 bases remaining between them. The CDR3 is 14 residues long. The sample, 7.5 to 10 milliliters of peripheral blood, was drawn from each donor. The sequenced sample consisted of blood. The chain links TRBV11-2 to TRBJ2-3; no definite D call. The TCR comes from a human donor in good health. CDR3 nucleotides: TGTGCCAGCAGCACCAACCCTTTTTCAGATACGCAGTATTTT. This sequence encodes CASSTNPFSDTQYF.